This TCR beta chain derives from a study of T cell repertoires in cytomegalovirus infection. Study as a whole: In public TCR beta signatures, there were indications of both CMV infection and matching HLA type.

Study findings and constraints: Carriers of CMV plus the relevant HLA were identified by cumulative public TCR beta family frequency. In two of eight donors, the top clonotype was HLA-C-restricted CMV-specific.

Each CDR3 protein gets one entry after TCRdb re-called the reads with MiXCR. The sample lists approximately 500,000 distinct CDR3 sequences, about 11% occurring once. Regarding this clonotype: Its specificity is not known.

Germline V CDR1 and CDR2: LGHNT, FRNRAP. This CDR3 spans 12 amino acids. This receptor was obtained from a human donor in good health (CMV status not recorded). Some clones in this sample may be carry-over from other donors' samples. This chain uses TRBV12-5 with TRBJ1-1; D not resolved. What was sequenced was PBMCs. In DNA form, the CDR3 reads TGTGGATCCTGGAGACCGAACACTGAAGCTTTCTTT. It is translated as CGSWRPNTEAFF.